The 32 T cell receptor beta chains below were found in one sample sequenced in a study of identical twins. Each CDR3 protein is one row after TCRdb ran MiXCR on the 5' RACE reads. Of hundreds of thousands of distinct CDR3 sequences in the sample, 20% to 25% were seen once. The same specimen was also included in a second study, on T cells expressing NK-cell markers.

Material for sequencing was CD4+ T cells sorted from blood. The receptors originated from a woman under 30 in good health.

The chain is built from TRBV20-1 and TRBJ2-7, with 10 bases that match TRBD2. Germline V lookup: CDR1 DFQATT, CDR2 SNEGSKA (reference sequence). This CDR3 spans 16 amino acids. The trim removed 3 bases at V and 5 bases at J, leaving 13 bases unmatched. DNA for the CDR3: TGCAGTGCTAGGAGACTAGCGGGTCGGTTACTTGACGAGCAGTACTTC. This gives the protein CSARRLAGRLLDEQYF.

This clonotype came up a few times. This chain uses TRBV7-9 with TRBJ2-7, with TRBD1 identical over 8 bases. V lost 4 bases, J lost 3 bases, and 8 bases stayed unmatched. Germline CDR1 is SEHNR and CDR2 is FQNEAQ (reference sequence). This CDR3 has 15 amino acids. Written as DNA, the CDR3 is TGTGCCAGCAGCTGGAGAGGACAGGGCCACTACGAGCAGTACTTC. It specifies CASSWRGQGHYEQYF.

The chain couples TRBV5-5 to TRBJ2-7, with 13 bases aligning to TRBD2. The CDR3 is 15 residues long. Germline-derived CDR1 and CDR2 are SGHKS and YYEKEE (reference sequence). V lost 4 bases and J lost 2; bases outside the gene matches: 3. The CDR3 nucleotides read TGTGCCAGCAGCACACTAGCGGGGGGGACCTACGAGCAGTACTTC. Translating gives CASSTLAGGTYEQYF.

In its sample, this clonotype was seen a few times. The J gene is TRBJ1-1, the V gene TRBV20-1, with D maybe TRBD1 (6 bases). CDR1 and CDR2 (germline): DFQATT, SNEGSKA (reference sequence). Trimming removed 6 bases at V and 2 bases at J, with 13 bases between. This CDR3 comprises 13 residues. CDR3: CSAGGSLNTEAFF. The CDR3 DNA is TGCAGTGCAGGGGGATCTTTAAACACTGAAGCTTTCTTT.

This clonotype was seen ten or more times. The V call is TRBV29-1, the J call TRBJ1-1; D might be TRBD1 (5 bases). Trimming cost V 6 bases and J 4 bases, with 18 bases left between them. There are 14 residues in the CDR3. CDR1 SQVTM and CDR2 ANQGSEA come from the germline V gene. The CDR3 protein is CSVDNPGLGTEAFF. The CDR3 DNA reads TGCAGCGTAGACAACCCAGGGTTAGGCACTGAAGCTTTCTTT.

Ten or more counts support this clonotype. The V gene is TRBV5-1, the J gene TRBJ1-4; perhaps TRBD1 as D (5 bases). V was shortened by 4 bases and J by 4 bases, with 11 bases between the two germline ends. The CDR3 runs 14 residues. Germline V gives CDR1 SGHRS, CDR2 YFSETQ. CDR3: CASSTGQGNEKLFF. Here the CDR3 DNA reads TGCGCCAGCAGCACCGGGCAGGGTAATGAAAAACTGTTTTTT.

The chain links TRBV27 to TRBJ2-3; tentatively, D is TRBD2 (6 bases). CDR3 length: 15 amino acids. The V and J ends lost 2 bases and 6 bases respectively, with 15 bases between them. Germline values: CDR1 MNHEY, CDR2 SMNVEV (reference sequence). The CDR3 spells CASSLRDSVLDTQYF. The CDR3 DNA reads as TGTGCCAGCAGTTTAAGGGACTCGGTCTTGGATACGCAGTATTTT.

This clonotype was detected only a few times. The chain is built from TRBV5-5 and TRBJ1-5; the match to TRBD1 covers 10 bases. The trim removed 4 bases at V and 1 base at J, leaving 5 bases unmatched. The CDR3 has 16 residues. The V gene's germline CDR1 is SGHKS and CDR2 YYEKEE (reference sequence). In DNA form, the CDR3 reads TGTGCCAGCAGCCCGACAGGGGGCGGGAGCAATCAGCCCCAGCATTTT. This sequence encodes CASSPTGGGSNQPQHF.

This chain links TRBV7-2 with TRBJ2-7; 7 bases are shared with TRBD2. J gave up 0 bases and V 5 bases, and 7 bases lay outside the gene matches. This CDR3 spans 15 amino acids. CDR1 is SGHTA, CDR2 FQGNSA, per germline. In DNA, the CDR3 is TGTGCCAGCAGCACTCAAAGCGGGGTCTCCTACGAGCAGTACTTC. Translation: CASSTQSGVSYEQYF.

This sequence joins TRBV19 and TRBJ1-1, with TRBD1 identical over 7 bases. With 3 bases clipped from V and 4 bases from J, the junction kept 5 bases outside the gene matches. Per the germline V gene, CDR1 is LNHDA and CDR2 is SQIVND (reference sequence). CDR3 length: 14 amino acids. CDR3 loop: CASSIHRGGTEAFF. Written as DNA, the CDR3 is TGTGCCAGTAGTATCCACAGGGGTGGCACTGAAGCTTTCTTT.

This clonotype appeared once. This chain uses TRBV5-1 with TRBJ1-6; D not resolved. The germline V gene has CDR1 SGHRS and CDR2 YFSETQ. This CDR3 has 11 residues. The V end lost 7 bases, the J end lost 7 bases, and 6 bases lay between the germline ends. The CDR3 bases are TGCGCCAGCGGGGTGAATTCACCCCTCCACTTT. Its translation is CASGVNSPLHF. Full variable domain (rest looked up from reference TRBV5-1 and TRBJ1-6): KAGVTQTPRYLIKTRGQQVTLSCSPISGHRSVSWYQQTPGQGLQFLFEYFSETQRNKGNFPGRFSGRQFSNSRSEMNVSTLELGDSALYLCASGVNSPLHFGNGTRLTVT.

The chain uses TRBV15 and TRBJ1-1; unclear D gene. There are 13 residues in the CDR3. Per the germline V gene, CDR1 is LNHNV and CDR2 is YYDKDF (reference sequence). Trimming took off 9 bases at V and 4 bases at J, with 15 bases between the two ends. CDR3 sequence (DNA): TGTGCCACTCGGCAGGTTGAGGCCACTGAAGCTTTCTTT. It is translated as CATRQVEATEAFF.

The V gene is TRBV5-1, the J gene TRBJ2-3, with D tentatively TRBD2 (5 bases). The length of the CDR3 is 15 residues. Trimming left V 4 bases short and J 0 bases short, with 12 bases between. Germline CDR1 SGHRS, CDR2 YFSETQ. CDR3 residues: CASSRLTASTDTQYF. CDR3 bases: TGCGCCAGCAGCCGACTAACAGCTAGCACAGATACGCAGTATTTT.

V usage is TRBV5-1 and J usage is TRBJ2-7, with 11 bases lining up with TRBD2. Trimming at V came to 2 bases and at J to 2 bases, leaving 6 bases not matched to a gene. CDR1 SGHRS and CDR2 YFSETQ come from the germline V gene. CDR3 length: 16 residues. CDR3 sequence reads: CASSLMGLAETYEQYF. In DNA, the CDR3 is TGCGCCAGCAGCTTAATGGGACTAGCGGAAACCTACGAGCAGTACTTC.

This clonotype was found a few times. The chain has TRBV5-1 and TRBJ2-1; 11 nucleotides match TRBD2. The CDR3 runs to 17 residues. CDR1 SGHRS and CDR2 YFSETQ come from the germline V gene. J was trimmed by 1 base and V by 5 bases; bases with no gene match: 8. CDR3 DNA: TGCGCCAGCAGTCTCCCGACTAGCGGGATGTCCTACAATGAGCAGTTCTTC. Residues: CASSLPTSGMSYNEQFF.

This clonotype was counted only a few times. V gene TRBV13 combines with J gene TRBJ2-1; the D gene is possibly TRBD1 (6 bases). V dropped 10 bases and J dropped 7 bases, with 20 bases sitting between them. Germline V lookup: CDR1 PRHDT, CDR2 FYEKMQ (reference sequence). This CDR3 contains 14 residues. CDR3 DNA: TGTGCCACCTCCAGGCAGGGGAACATAAATGAGCAGTTCTTC. It specifies CATSRQGNINEQFF.

The V call is TRBV12-3 or TRBV12-4, the J call TRBJ2-3, with D hard to call. The V end was cut by 7 bases, the J end by 0 bases, with 11 bases between. CDR3 size: 14 residues. DNA of the CDR3: TGTGCCAGCACGGTCCGGGTCAGCACAGATACGCAGTATTTT. Residues: CASTVRVSTDTQYF.

This chain connects TRBV20-1 to TRBJ2-7; D uncertain. Trimming took 2 bases from V and 7 from J, leaving 18 bases between them. The germline V gene encodes CDR1 DFQATT and CDR2 SNEGSKA (reference sequence). CDR3 length: 14 residues. In nucleotides, the CDR3 is TGCAGTGCTAGATCGCGGCTAGTTCGTCGTGAGCAGTACTTC. Encoded protein: CSARSRLVRREQYF.

The sample holds a few counts of this clonotype. The chain recombines TRBV5-1 with TRBJ1-2, with 9 bases matching TRBD1. CDR1 is SGHRS, CDR2 YFSETQ, per germline. Losses at the gene ends were 7 bases for V and 2 bases for J; bases not matched to a gene: 9. The length of the CDR3 is 15 residues. CDR3: CASFMGQGGNYGYTF. The DNA for the CDR3 is TGCGCCAGCTTTATGGGACAGGGTGGAAACTATGGCTACACCTTC.

This clonotype was observed a few times. The chain uses TRBV20-1 and TRBJ2-7; the D is unclear. This CDR3 has 11 residues. Trimming removed 1 base from V and 9 bases from J, with 10 bases in between. The germline CDR1 and CDR2 sequences are DFQATT and SNEGSKA (reference sequence). CDR3 coding DNA: TGCAGTGCTAGAGGGGGTCTCGGGCAGTACTTC. Residues: CSARGGLGQYF.

The chain has TRBV3-1 and TRBJ2-1; D not certain. The V end lost 0 bases, the J end lost 4 bases, and 4 bases lay between the germline ends. This CDR3 region has 13 residues. Per the germline V gene, CDR1 is LGHDT and CDR2 is YNNKEL (reference sequence). The CDR3 DNA sequence: TGTGCCAGCAGCCAAGATATGTACAATGAGCAGTTCTTC. This translates into CASSQDMYNEQFF.

The chain has TRBV19 and TRBJ2-1, with TRBD2 matching 13 bases. This CDR3 is 16 amino acids long. V lost 6 bases, J lost 4 bases, and 6 bases stayed unmatched. CDR1 and CDR2 (germline): LNHDA, SQIVND (reference sequence). Here the CDR3 DNA reads TGTGCCAGTAGAAGACTAGCGGGAGGCCGATACAATGAGCAGTTCTTC. Translated, it gives CASRRLAGGRYNEQFF.

This sequence joins TRBV20-1 and TRBJ2-3; 13 nucleotides align to TRBD2. The CDR3 length is 14 residues. V gave up 5 bases and J gave up 6 bases; unmatched junction bases: 5. Per germline, CDR1 DFQATT and CDR2 SNEGSKA (reference sequence). CDR3 DNA sequence: TGCAGTGCTCAACTAGCGGGAGGGCCTGATACGCAGTATTTT. This gives the protein CSAQLAGGPDTQYF.

The chain recombines TRBV6-5 with TRBJ2-1; 8 nucleotides agree with TRBD1. The CDR3 loop spans 15 amino acids. J lost 8 bases, V lost 2 bases, and 8 bases had no gene match. Per the germline V gene, CDR1 is MNHEY and CDR2 is SVGAGI. The CDR3 DNA follows: TGTGCCAGCAGTTACCTGGGGACAGGTAACGATGAGCAGTTCTTC. Its translation is CASSYLGTGNDEQFF.

This clonotype has more than one count but fewer than ten. V gene TRBV9 combines with J gene TRBJ2-7; 8 bases map to TRBD2. CDR3 length equals 15 residues. The trim removed 0 bases at V and 2 bases at J, leaving 4 bases unmatched. CDR1 is SGDLS, CDR2 YYNGEE, per germline. CDR3 coding DNA: TGTGCCAGCAGCGTAGGTCCGGGAGGGCCCTACGAGCAGTACTTC. It is translated as CASSVGPGGPYEQYF.

The V and J genes are TRBV20-1 and TRBJ1-5; D is undetermined. CDR1 is DFQATT and CDR2 is SNEGSKA in the germline V gene (reference sequence). The CDR3 is made up of 13 amino acids. Trimming pared 3 bases from V and 1 base from J, leaving 7 bases between. CDR3 region: CSASPLSNQPQHF. The CDR3 region has the DNA TGCAGTGCTAGTCCCTTGAGCAATCAGCCCCAGCATTTT.

A few counts support this clonotype. The chain links TRBV7-2 to TRBJ2-2; D unclear. CDR3 size: 15 residues. V lost 1 base to trimming and J lost 2 bases, with 8 bases between them. Per germline, CDR1 SGHTA and CDR2 FQGNSA. The CDR3 protein is CASSLGSLNTGELFF. CDR3 in DNA: TGTGCCAGCAGCTTAGGTAGCCTTAACACCGGGGAGCTGTTTTTT.

This clonotype has only one observation. The chain carries TRBV20-1 and TRBJ1-5; weak D call: TRBD1 (6 bases). Trimming cost V 0 bases and J 4 bases, with 10 bases left between them. This CDR3 contains 14 residues. Germline V lookup: CDR1 DFQATT, CDR2 SNEGSKA (reference sequence). The chain's CDR3 is CSARELGGNQPQHF. The CDR3 region has the DNA TGCAGTGCTAGAGAGCTAGGGGGAAATCAGCCCCAGCATTTT.

The CDR3 sequence: CASSQDRGVGETQYF. CDR3 DNA sequence: TGTGCCAGCAGCCAGGACAGGGGGGTTGGAGAGACCCAGTACTTC. This chain links TRBV2 with TRBJ2-5; 10 nucleotides match TRBD1. The V segment lost 6 bases and the J segment 4 bases; nucleotides outside the gene matches: 8. This CDR3 has 15 amino acids. Germline V CDR1 and CDR2: SNHLY, FYNNEI.

In its sample, this clonotype was seen many times. This chain uses TRBV20-1 with TRBJ1-1; a weak D match, TRBD1 (6 bases). The germline CDR1 and CDR2 sequences are DFQATT and SNEGSKA (reference sequence). This CDR3 is built from 13 residues. V was pared by 5 bases and J by 3 bases, with 13 bases between. The chain's CDR3 is CSASPGADTEAFF. CDR3 sequence (DNA): TGCAGTGCTTCCCCAGGGGCGGACACTGAAGCTTTCTTT.

This clonotype was counted only a few times. The CDR3 reads CASSTRTSTETQYF. The CDR3 region has the DNA TGTGCCAGCAGTACCCGGACTAGCACGGAGACCCAGTACTTC. V and J are TRBV27 and TRBJ2-5; TRBD2 aligns across 8 bases. Trimming at V came to 5 bases and at J to 5 bases, leaving 7 bases not matched to a gene. CDR1 and CDR2 (germline): MNHEY, SMNVEV (reference sequence). The CDR3 consists of 14 residues.

This clonotype has just a few counts. This chain joins TRBV12-3 or TRBV12-4 and TRBJ2-7; D is ambiguous. The CDR3 is 13 residues long. Trimming pared 2 bases from V and 2 bases from J, leaving 7 bases between. CDR3 loop: CASSLKGPYEQYF. In DNA form, the CDR3 reads TGTGCCAGCAGTTTAAAGGGTCCCTACGAGCAGTACTTC.